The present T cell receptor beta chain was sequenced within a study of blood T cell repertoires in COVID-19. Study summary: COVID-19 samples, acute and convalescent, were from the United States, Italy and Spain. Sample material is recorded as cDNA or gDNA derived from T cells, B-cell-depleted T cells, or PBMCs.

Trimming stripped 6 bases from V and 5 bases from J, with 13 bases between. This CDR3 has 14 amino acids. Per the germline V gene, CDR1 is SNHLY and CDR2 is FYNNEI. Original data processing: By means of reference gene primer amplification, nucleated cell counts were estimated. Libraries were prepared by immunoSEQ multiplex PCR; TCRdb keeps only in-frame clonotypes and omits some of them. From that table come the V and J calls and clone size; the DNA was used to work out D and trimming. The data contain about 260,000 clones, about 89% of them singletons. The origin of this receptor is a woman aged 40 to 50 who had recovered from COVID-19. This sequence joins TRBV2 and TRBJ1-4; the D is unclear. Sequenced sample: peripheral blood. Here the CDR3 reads CASSRLIVNEKLFF. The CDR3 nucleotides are TGTGCCAGCAGCCGACTCATTGTGAATGAAAAACTGTTTTTT.